This TCR beta chain was identified in a study of Ad26.COV2.S vaccination and SARS-CoV-2 variants. Overall study context: The authors gave Ad26.COV2.S intramuscularly, either once or twice 56 days apart.

The germline gives CDR1 LNHDA, CDR2 SQIVND (reference sequence). V was trimmed by 10 bases and J by 0 bases, leaving 19 bases between them. This CDR3 has 16 residues. Treatment specified: around 19 received Ad26.COV2.S at low or high dose, single or two shots; a few received placebo; per-sample allocation not given. All samples were drawn on day 63, counting from the first vaccine or placebo injection. This clone was seen more than once but under ten times. Its specificity is not known. Study-wide results and caveats: Total T cell responses were possibly underestimated by TCR breadth and depth analyses. Vaccinees reportedly had broad spike-specific CD8+ and CD4+ T cell responses.

Assay used: immunoSEQ multiplex PCR; TCRdb lists only in-frame clones, some missing. The sample lists some 640,000 clones; more than 80% were seen once. The V and J genes are TRBV19 and TRBJ1-5; no clear D gene. This specimen was peripheral blood, taken in a trial of Ad26.COV2.S vaccine versus placebo. The TCR comes from a person between 18 and 59 years old who received the Ad26.COV2.S COVID-19 vaccine or a placebo. The DNA of the CDR3 is TGTGCCACCAAAAGGGCTTCTGGGAATAGCAATCAGCCCCAGCATTTT. It specifies CATKRASGNSNQPQHF.